The 6 T cell receptor beta chains below were found in one sample sequenced in a study of T-cell memory formation after mild COVID-19. Via MiXCR, TCRdb re-called the 5' RACE reads, giving one row per CDR3 protein. The table lists roughly 170,000 distinct CDR3 sequences, about a fifth of them singletons, with approximately 22% in the top ten. Sequenced material: PBMCs or a T cell subset sorted from them (not recorded which). Receptors originate from an adult woman who had mild COVID-19 (a few samples of this study predate the infection). Cell type and time point are not known.

In its sample, this clonotype was seen a few times. The gene calls are TRBV11-1 and TRBJ2-3, with a weak D call TRBD2 (6 bases). CDR3 length: 17 amino acids. Germline CDR1 SGHAT, CDR2 FQDESV (reference sequence). V was clipped by 1 base and J by 0 bases, with 14 bases between them. CDR3 nucleotides: TGTGCCAGCAGCTTAGTCCCGCTAGCGCAAAGCACAGATACGCAGTATTTT. This translates into CASSLVPLAQSTDTQYF.

This rearrangement joins TRBV6-5 to TRBJ2-1; D is possibly TRBD2 (6 bases). From germline, CDR1 is MNHEY and CDR2 SVGAGI. The V and J ends lost 7 bases and 4 bases respectively, with 11 bases between them. CDR3 length: 13 residues. The CDR3 DNA reads TGTGCCAGCACACCGGGACTTTACAATGAGCAGTTCTTC. Translated: CASTPGLYNEQFF.

This chain joins TRBV28 and TRBJ2-3, with TRBD2 matching 8 bases. Germline V gene sequence: CDR1 MDHEN, CDR2 SYDVKM. The CDR3 has 17 residues. With V trimmed by 5 bases and J by 2 bases, 12 bases remained unmatched. The CDR3 region is CASSRPSYSGITDTQYF. For the CDR3, the DNA is TGTGCCAGCAGTCGCCCATCCTATAGCGGGATCACAGATACGCAGTATTTT.

This clonotype came up a few times. The rearrangement uses TRBV7-8 and TRBJ2-3; D uncertain. V lost 2 bases and J lost 1, with 7 bases in between. Germline CDR1 is SGHVS and CDR2 is FQNEAQ. The CDR3 is 14 amino acids. The DNA for the CDR3 is TGTGCCAGCAGCTTACGCGGACGCACAGATACGCAGTATTTT. Protein sequence: CASSLRGRTDTQYF.

The chain has TRBV20-1 and TRBJ2-1, with 7 bases identical to TRBD2. With V trimmed by 2 bases and J by 4 bases, 5 bases remained unmatched. Germline CDR1 DFQATT, CDR2 SNEGSKA (reference sequence). This CDR3 region has 14 residues. This CDR3 is CSARRLRGYNEQFF. The CDR3 DNA sequence: TGCAGTGCTAGAAGGCTGCGGGGGTACAATGAGCAGTTCTTC.

This chain joins TRBV25-1 and TRBJ2-1; the match to TRBD1 covers 8 bases. Germline lookup yields CDR1 MGHDK and CDR2 SYGVNS. V dropped 6 bases and J dropped 7; count of bases not matched to a gene: 8. There are 14 residues in the CDR3. As DNA, the CDR3 is TGTGCCAGCAGCCAGGACAGGGCGGGGAATGAGCAGTTCTTC. Translating gives CASSQDRAGNEQFF.